A selection of T cell receptor beta chains follows, all from one sample in a study of cytomegalovirus exposure and HLA in healthy donors. The repertoire was sequenced with immunoSEQ multiplex PCR; TCRdb's copy has only in-frame clones and lacks some. This table has 100,000 to 150,000 clones, over 60% appearing once. The specimen was PBMCs. These receptors were obtained from a male donor in good health and CMV-seropositive. Each CDR3 is given with its conserved first and last residue. D genes are given only for firm matches. Expanded clones get a size class; other rows say once, few or many, or leave the size out.

V gene	J gene	D gene	clone size	CDR3 DNA	CDR3 protein
TRBV7-2	TRBJ2-7	TRBD2	once	TGTGCCAGCAGCTTTGGGACTAGCGGGGGTGGGGAGCAGTACTTC	CASSFGTSGGGEQYF
TRBV18	TRBJ1-4	TRBD1	.	TGTGCCAGCTCACCGACAGGGATGCCCAACGCCGGAGAAAAACTGTTTTTT	CASSPTGMPNAGEKLFF
TRBV6-5	TRBJ1-2	.	.	TGTGCCAGCAGTTACTCCAGGGCACATGGCTACACCTTC	CASSYSRAHGYTF
TRBV10-3	TRBJ2-7	TRBD2	few	TGTGCCATCAGCTCGTCGACTAGCGGGGACTACGAGCAGTACTTC	CAISSSTSGDYEQYF
TRBV5-1	TRBJ2-2	TRBD1	.	TGCGCTAGCAGCTTGAGCAGGGGGTCCGACGGGGAGCTGTTTTTT	CASSLSRGSDGELFF
TRBV6-1	TRBJ2-5	TRBD1	.	TGTGCCAGCGGCTCAGGGGGCGCGATATGGGAGACCCAGTACTTC	CASGSGGAIWETQYF
TRBV14	TRBJ2-5	.	once	TGTGCCAGCAGCCGCGGAAGCGGAGCGCCCCAAGAGACCCAGTACTTC	CASSRGSGAPQETQYF
TRBV5-6	TRBJ1-1	.	.	TGTGCCAGCAGCCCCTTGCCGAGGTCCACTGAAGCTTTCTTT	CASSPLPRSTEAFF
TRBV19	TRBJ1-2	TRBD1	.	TGTGCCAGTATCCCTCGGGGGACAGATCTTGGCTACACCTTC	CASIPRGTDLGYTF
TRBV19	TRBJ2-7	TRBD1	.	TGTGCCAGTAGTATAAGGGGGACAGCCTACGAGCAGTACTTC	CASSIRGTAYEQYF
TRBV7-8	TRBJ1-1	.	.	TGTGCCAGCAGCTTAAAGACAGGTTCCACTGAAGCTTTCTTT	CASSLKTGSTEAFF
TRBV27	TRBJ1-2	TRBD1	.	TGTGCCAGCAGTTTATTTCCATTCCGGGACAGGACTGTCTATGGCTACACCTTC	CASSLFPFRDRTVYGYTF
TRBV5-4	TRBJ2-7	TRBD2	.	TGTGCCAGCAGCCGAGATGGGGGAGGGAACTACGAGCAGTACTTC	CASSRDGGGNYEQYF
TRBV5-1	TRBJ2-5	.	.	TGCGCCAGCAGCTTGGGTCAGGCCCAAGAGACCCAGTACTTC	CASSLGQAQETQYF
TRBV27	TRBJ1-2	TRBD1	.	TGTGCCAGCAGTTTTGGTGCAGGGGGCAGGTATGGCTACACCTTC	CASSFGAGGRYGYTF
TRBV5-4	TRBJ2-3	.	.	TGTGCCAGCAGCCCCGGACTGGGATTGACAGATACGCAGTATTTT	CASSPGLGLTDTQYF
TRBV10-2	TRBJ2-3	.	few	TGCGCCAGTATGACTACCCAGACATCTGATACGCAGTATTTT	CASMTTQTSDTQYF
TRBV30	TRBJ1-4	TRBD1	.	TGTGCCTGGAAGCAGTCAGGGGGTAATGAAAAACTGTTTTTT	CAWKQSGGNEKLFF
TRBV27	TRBJ1-1	.	.	TGTGCCAGCAGTTTAACAGGGAACACTGAAGCTTTCTTT	CASSLTGNTEAFF
TRBV7-9	TRBJ2-7	.	.	TGTGCCAGCAGCTTAAACAGGGGGGGCTACGAGCAGTACTTC	CASSLNRGGYEQYF
TRBV11-2	TRBJ1-1	TRBD1	few	TGTGCCAGCAGCACTTACAGGGGGGTCATGAACACTGAAGCTTTCTTT	CASSTYRGVMNTEAFF
TRBV30	TRBJ1-1	.	.	TGTGCCTGGAGTCTTGATCTGGGCAGTCCACCTGAAGCTTTCTTT	CAWSLDLGSPPEAFF
TRBV27	TRBJ1-5	TRBD1	.	TGTGCCAGCAGTTCCCACGGACAGGGGGCGTATAGCAATCAGCCCCAGCATTTT	CASSSHGQGAYSNQPQHF
TRBV19	TRBJ2-1	.	.	TGTGCCAGTAGTATTATGGTATCCAACGGGTACAATGAGCAGTTCTTC	CASSIMVSNGYNEQFF
TRBV7-9	TRBJ2-2	.	.	TGTTCCAGCAGCTTCAATACCGGGGAGCTGTTTTTT	CSSSFNTGELFF
TRBV5-5	TRBJ2-1	TRBD2	.	TGTGCCAGCAGCCCCAGGACTAGCGGGGGCATCAATGAGCAGTTCTTC	CASSPRTSGGINEQFF
TRBV10-3	TRBJ2-5	.	.	TGTGCCATCAGTGAGCTAGCAGAGACCCAGTACTTC	CAISELAETQYF
TRBV30	TRBJ1-6	.	.	TGTGCCTGGAGTGTACCGGGACACCCGGACGGTTCACCCCTCCACTTT	CAWSVPGHPDGSPLHF
TRBV6-5	TRBJ1-5	.	.	TGTGCCAGCAGTTACGAGGGCGATAGCAATCAGCCCCAGCATTTT	CASSYEGDSNQPQHF
TRBV13	TRBJ2-3	.	few	TGTGCCAGCAGCTTGCCCCTAGGTACGCAGTATTTT	CASSLPLGTQYF
TRBV27	TRBJ2-1	TRBD2	.	TGTGCCAGCAGTTTAAGGACTAGCGGCTACAATGAGCAGTTCTTC	CASSLRTSGYNEQFF
TRBV18	TRBJ2-7	.	few	TGTGCCAGCTCACCACGAGACAACTCCTACGAGCAGTACTTC	CASSPRDNSYEQYF
TRBV7-9	TRBJ2-2	TRBD2	.	TGTGCCAGCAGCTTAGCGGCGGGGGCGAACACCGGGGAGCTGTTTTTT	CASSLAAGANTGELFF
TRBV7-9	TRBJ2-6	.	.	TGTGCCAGCGGCTGGCCTGGGGCCAACGGCCTGACTTTC	CASGWPGANGLTF
TRBV6-5	TRBJ2-4	TRBD1	.	TGTGCCAGCAGTCTCGGCGGACAGGCAACTAGTCAGTACTTC	CASSLGGQATSQYF
TRBV5-8	TRBJ2-3	.	.	TGTGCCAGCAGCTTTGGCTTTAGGTCCGACACGGATACGCAGTATTTT	CASSFGFRSDTDTQYF
TRBV9	TRBJ2-7	.	.	TGTGCCAGCAGCGTAGGGGAGACCCCCTACGAGCAGTACTTC	CASSVGETPYEQYF
TRBV18	TRBJ2-2	.	.	TGTGCCAGCTCAATGCAGGGGGGAACGAACACCGGGGAGCTGTTTTTT	CASSMQGGTNTGELFF
TRBV19	TRBJ1-2	TRBD1	.	TGTGCCAGTAGTATCGGGTCAGGGGGGAGATATGGCTACACCTTC	CASSIGSGGRYGYTF
TRBV2	TRBJ1-5	.	.	TGTGCCAGCAGGGGGGAGGGCGGGGGCAATCAGCCCCAGCATTTT	CASRGEGGGNQPQHF
TRBV9	TRBJ2-1	TRBD2	.	TGTGCCAGCAGCGTAGGGGTGCGGGGGGTAGTCTCCTACAATGAGCAGTTCTTC	CASSVGVRGVVSYNEQFF
TRBV27	TRBJ1-1	TRBD1	.	TGTGCCAGCAGTCCGGACAGGGGTTCTTGGAACACTGAAGCTTTCTTT	CASSPDRGSWNTEAFF
TRBV10-3	TRBJ2-7	TRBD1	.	TGTGCCATCAGTGAGCTCGGACAGGGGGGAGGCGAGCAGTACTTC	CAISELGQGGGEQYF
TRBV29-1	TRBJ1-2	.	.	TGCAGCGTTCAGGGTCTGGGGGGCTACACCTTC	CSVQGLGGYTF
TRBV7-9	TRBJ1-5	TRBD1	few	TGTGCCAGCAGCTTGGGCAGGGGGAATCAGCCCCAGCATTTT	CASSLGRGNQPQHF
TRBV7-2	TRBJ2-1	TRBD2	once	TGTGCCAGCAGCTTCCGTAGCGGGAGAATAGCTGAGCAGTTCTTC	CASSFRSGRIAEQFF
TRBV7-2	TRBJ2-4	.	.	TGTGCCAGCAGCTTAGGGGGTAGCGGATCTAGACTAGCCAAAAACATTCAGTACTTC	CASSLGGSGSRLAKNIQYF
TRBV27	TRBJ2-7	TRBD1	.	TGTGCCAGCAGTTTATTCCCAGGGGGCTTCTACGAGCAGTACTTC	CASSLFPGGFYEQYF
TRBV29-1	TRBJ2-5	.	.	TGCAGCGTCCCCCAGGGGCCGTTAAGAGAGACCCAGTACTTC	CSVPQGPLRETQYF